This record looks at one TCR beta chain sequence and its context. The antigen remains unidentified. The CD4+ fraction was divided into a CD45RA+ naive subset and a CD45RA-negative memory subset. This sample is part of a study of shared clonotypes between healthy human individuals. On the study more broadly: In total, the donors were a couple of women and a few men aged 18 to 49.

Generated by immunoSEQ multiplex PCR, the TCRdb table keeps only in-frame clones and is missing some. The table has approximately 620,000 clones, 97% seen once. Findings and limits, study-wide: Even with large depth, rarefaction showed that sorted-subset sequencing was incomplete. Relative to clonotypes present in all four donors, those not shared had lower generation probabilities.

Trimming removed 1 base at V and 0 bases at J, with 7 bases between. This CDR3 region has 15 residues. Germline CDR1 is PRHDT and CDR2 is FYEKMQ (reference sequence). Material for sequencing was naive CD4+ T cells sorted from blood. The subset is: CD45RA+ positively selected. This receptor was obtained from a woman younger than 45 in good health. This chain uses TRBV13 with TRBJ2-1; D is uncertain. DNA of the CDR3: TGTGCCAGCAGCTTAGTAGGGCCCTCCTACAATGAGCAGTTCTTC. Encoded protein: CASSLVGPSYNEQFF.